One and the same sample provided the 28 T cell receptor beta chains below, sequenced in a study of PD-1 blockade in classical Hodgkin lymphoma. Libraries were prepared by immunoSEQ multiplex PCR; TCRdb keeps only in-frame clonotypes and omits some of them. The sample lists more than 90,000 clones; around 88% were seen once. Each patient's relapse followed autologous stem cell transplantation, and brentuximab vedotin exposure varied. The specimen comprised peripheral blood mononuclear cells (PBMCs), sampled before the second cycle of nivolumab. The receptors derive from a human donor with classical Hodgkin lymphoma.

The genes are TRBV6-5 and TRBJ2-7; D is unresolved. The CDR3 runs to 12 residues. Germline loops: CDR1 MNHEY, CDR2 SVGAGI. The germline V and J ends were trimmed by 4 bases and 4 bases, with 8 bases remaining between them. CDR3 DNA: TGTGCCAGCAGTTCCGAGGAGTACGAGCAGTACTTC. Translated, it gives CASSSEEYEQYF.

By share, this clone counts as large. V gene TRBV6-6 combines with J gene TRBJ2-7; possibly TRBD2 for D (5 bases). The CDR3 sequence is 15 residues long. The germline V gene has CDR1 MNHNY and CDR2 SVGAGI (reference sequence). V lost 7 bases, J lost 5 bases, and 21 bases lay in between. Here the CDR3 DNA reads TGTGCCAGCACCCTGGCGCCCCTAACTAGGGACGAGCAGTACTTC. Translating it yields CASTLAPLTRDEQYF.

The chain combines TRBV7-2 with TRBJ1-6; a possible D gene is TRBD1 (5 bases). Germline V lookup: CDR1 SGHTA, CDR2 FQGNSA. The CDR3 runs 14 residues. V lost 4 bases and J 13 bases, leaving 17 bases between the germline ends. Here the CDR3 reads CASSSSWGGEPLHF. CDR3 DNA sequence: TGTGCCAGCAGCTCCAGCTGGGGGGGTGAGCCCCTCCACTTT.

DNA for the CDR3: TGTGCCAGCAGCTTGGTGGACAATGAGCAGTTCTTC. Translation gives CASSLVDNEQFF. The chain is built from TRBV5-4 and TRBJ2-1; D is unresolved. The germline V gene encodes CDR1 SGHNT and CDR2 YYREEE (reference sequence). V dropped 0 bases and J dropped 5 bases, with 3 bases sitting between them. The CDR3 spans 12 residues.

This sequence joins TRBV9 and TRBJ1-2; D perhaps matches TRBD1 (5 bases). Deletions cut 0 bases from V and 4 bases from J, with 16 bases between. The CDR3 sequence is 16 residues long. CDR1 SGDLS and CDR2 YYNGEE come from the germline V gene. The CDR3 nucleotides read TGTGCCAGCAGCGTAGTTGAGGAGGGACCACTCTATGGCTACACCTTC. This translates into CASSVVEEGPLYGYTF.

The chain uses TRBV7-6 and TRBJ1-1; D is undetermined. The CDR3 consists of 12 residues. Looked up from germline, CDR1 is SGHVS and CDR2 is FNYEAQ. The ends were cut back, 4 bases at V and 5 bases at J, with 8 bases in the middle. The CDR3 DNA follows: TGTGCCAGCAGCTCCCTTCGGACTGAAGCTTTCTTT. This translates into CASSSLRTEAFF.

V and J are TRBV27 and TRBJ1-1; no clear D gene. V was clipped by 2 bases and J by 5 bases, with 15 bases between them. The V gene's germline CDR1 is MNHEY and CDR2 SMNVEV (reference sequence). This CDR3 comprises 15 residues. CDR3 sequence reads: CASSLASHRLTEAFF. CDR3 DNA: TGTGCCAGCAGTTTAGCCTCCCACCGCCTTACTGAAGCTTTCTTT.

The J gene is TRBJ2-1, the V gene TRBV19; TRBD1 agrees at 8 bases. Germline-derived CDR1 and CDR2 are LNHDA and SQIVND (reference sequence). The ends lost 3 bases at V and 4 bases at J; junction bases unmatched: 8. CDR3 length equals 16 residues. CDR3 residues: CASSIERQGIYNEQFF. CDR3 nucleotides: TGTGCCAGTAGTATCGAGCGACAGGGGATATACAATGAGCAGTTCTTC.

The rearrangement uses TRBV5-1 and TRBJ1-1; the D is unclear. Germline CDR1 and CDR2: SGHRS and YFSETQ. CDR3 length: 15 amino acids. Trimming took off 4 bases at V and 0 bases at J, with 13 bases between the two ends. Here the CDR3 DNA reads TGCGCCAGCAGCCCGGCGTTGGCGATGAACACTGAAGCTTTCTTT. This gives the protein CASSPALAMNTEAFF.

The chain carries TRBV10-3 and TRBJ1-5; D ambiguous. The V end was cut by 3 bases, the J end by 2 bases, with 5 bases between. The CDR3 is 13 residues long. CDR1 is ENHRY, CDR2 SYGVKD, per germline. The DNA for the CDR3 is TGTGCCATCAGTGAACCCGGCAATCAGCCCCAGCATTTT. It specifies CAISEPGNQPQHF.

In DNA form, the CDR3 reads TGTGCCAGCAGCGGAAGCGGGGTGAGAGAGACCCAGTACTTC. Its protein is CASSGSGVRETQYF. This rearrangement joins TRBV5-6 to TRBJ2-5, with 7 positions matching TRBD2. V gave up 4 bases and J gave up 4 bases; unmatched junction bases: 7. In germline, CDR1 is SGHDT, CDR2 YYEEEE. The CDR3 loop spans 14 amino acids.

This chain connects TRBV27 to TRBJ1-1; tentatively, D is TRBD1 (5 bases). CDR1 and CDR2 (germline): MNHEY, SMNVEV (reference sequence). With 3 bases removed from V and 1 base from J, the gap between germline ends came to 9 bases. The CDR3 extends over 14 amino acids. CDR3 DNA sequence: TGTGCCAGCAGTTTCCACGGACAGAACACTGAAGCTTTCTTT. Translation gives CASSFHGQNTEAFF.

This chain joins TRBV6-5 and TRBJ2-7; 10 bases match TRBD2. This CDR3 spans 13 amino acids. Germline CDR1 MNHEY, CDR2 SVGAGI. With V trimmed by 6 bases and J by 3 bases, 2 bases remained unmatched. CDR3 nucleotides: TGTGCCAGCAGAACTAGCGGGGACTACGAGCAGTACTTC. This gives the protein CASRTSGDYEQYF.

V usage is TRBV2 and J usage is TRBJ1-2, with TRBD1 as a possible D gene (6 bases). The CDR3 covers 16 residues. Trimming took 0 bases from V and 4 from J, leaving 15 bases between them. Germline V lookup: CDR1 SNHLY, CDR2 FYNNEI. The CDR3 DNA reads TGTGCCAGCAGTGAAGCCCCCGCGGGGGCGGGCTATGGCTACACCTTC. As protein: CASSEAPAGAGYGYTF.

The gene calls are TRBV5-6 and TRBJ2-5, with 9 positions matching TRBD1. Gene TRBJ2-7 matches the end of the DNA better, so the J call may be wrong. Germline lookup yields CDR1 SGHDT and CDR2 YYEEEE. The CDR3 has 13 residues. The CDR3, as DNA: TGTGCCAGCAGCTTGGGACAGGGGGACGAGCAGTACTTC. Protein sequence: CASSLGQGDEQYF.

V usage is TRBV11-2 and J usage is TRBJ1-1; 7 bases map to TRBD1. The germline gives CDR1 SGHAT, CDR2 FQNNGV. Trimming cost V 5 bases and J 3 bases; bases outside gene matches: 9. This CDR3 has 15 residues. The CDR3 is CASSPLRTGHTEAFF. In DNA form, the CDR3 reads TGTGCCAGCAGCCCCCTCCGGACAGGCCACACTGAAGCTTTCTTT.

The CDR3 bases are TGTGCAAGTCGCTTAGTTACCCCGATGGAAAACTATGGCTACACCTTC. This codes for CASRLVTPMENYGYTF. V gene TRBV12-2 combines with J gene TRBJ1-2. TRBV12-2 is a listed pseudogene. The CDR3 is 16 residues long.

This clone has a single count. The J gene is TRBJ2-5, the V gene TRBV7-9, with 7 bases lining up with TRBD1. Germline V gives CDR1 SEHNR, CDR2 FQNEAQ (reference sequence). The CDR3 consists of 15 residues. V was pared by 4 bases and J by 2 bases, with 7 bases of the junction left unmatched. The CDR3 DNA is TGTGCCAGCAGCTCCCACAGGGGCACGCAAGAGACCCAGTACTTC. Translated: CASSSHRGTQETQYF.

The chain joins TRBV7-9 to TRBJ1-1, with D tentatively TRBD1 (5 bases). Trimming pared 2 bases from V and 4 bases from J, leaving 17 bases between. This CDR3 contains 16 residues. Germline CDR1 is SEHNR and CDR2 is FQNEAQ (reference sequence). CDR3 nucleotides: TGTGCCAGCAGCTTAAGGGGCAGGGCACCGGGCACTGAAGCTTTCTTT. It yields the protein CASSLRGRAPGTEAFF.

In nucleotides, the CDR3 is TGTGCCAGCAAGGGGCGGGGGACCTACAATGAGCAGTTCTTC. Protein: CASKGRGTYNEQFF. The rearrangement uses TRBV2 and TRBJ2-1, with 7 nucleotides matching TRBD2. V lost 7 bases and J lost 2; bases outside the gene matches: 5. Germline V gene lookup returns CDR1 SNHLY and CDR2 FYNNEI. The CDR3 consists of 14 residues.

The CDR3, as DNA: TGCAGCGTTTGGCCAGGGAGTACCGAGCAGTACTTC. Translating it yields CSVWPGSTEQYF. The V gene is TRBV29-1, the J gene TRBJ2-7; the D call may be TRBD1 or TRBD2 (5 bases each). The CDR3 consists of 12 residues. Germline-derived CDR1 and CDR2 are SQVTM and ANQGSEA. V was pared by 5 bases and J by 6 bases, with 14 bases between.

The chain employs TRBV7-3 and TRBJ2-7; a possible D gene is TRBD1 (6 bases). Germline values: CDR1 SGHTA, CDR2 FQGTGA. V shed 3 bases and J shed 3 bases, with 12 bases lying between them. The CDR3 contains 14 residues. The chain's CDR3 is CASSFQGGVYEQYF. CDR3 bases: TGTGCCAGCAGCTTTCAAGGGGGAGTCTACGAGCAGTACTTC.

This clone was seen only a few times. The genes are TRBV27 and TRBJ1-1; D might be TRBD1 (5 bases). Trimming left V 8 bases short and J 4 bases short, with 14 bases between. The CDR3 is made up of 13 amino acids. Per germline, CDR1 MNHEY and CDR2 SMNVEV (reference sequence). The CDR3 spells CASGWRGGTEAFF. In nucleotides, the CDR3 is TGTGCCAGCGGGTGGAGGGGAGGCACTGAAGCTTTCTTT.

The rearrangement links TRBV5-8 to TRBJ1-1; no definite D call. The CDR3 runs 13 residues. Trimming took 4 bases from V and 8 from J, leaving 15 bases between them. CDR1 and CDR2 from the germline V gene are SGHTS and YDEGEE. CDR3 bases: TGTGCCAGCAGCCTCCACAACTTCCTGGAAGCTTTCTTT. Protein product: CASSLHNFLEAFF. Together with reference TRBV5-8 and TRBJ1-1, the CDR3 gives the full variable domain: EAGVTQSPTHLIKTRGQQATLRCSPISGHTSVYWYQQALGLGLQFLLWYDEGEERNRGNFPPRFSGRQFPNYSSELNVNALELEDSALYLCASSLHNFLEAFFGQGTRLTVV.

The chain combines TRBV30 with TRBJ2-3, with 7 bases fitting TRBD2. There are 15 residues in the CDR3. Germline lookup yields CDR1 GTSNPN and CDR2 SVGIG (reference sequence). V lost 0 bases to trimming and J lost 2 bases; unmatched junction nucleotides: 5. The CDR3 sequence: CAWSVGLGTTDTQYF. The CDR3 DNA follows: TGTGCCTGGAGTGTAGGACTAGGTACCACAGATACGCAGTATTTT.

The chain has TRBV28 and TRBJ2-7; 7 bases line up with TRBD1. V dropped 3 bases and J dropped 7; count of bases not matched to a gene: 9. Germline V gives CDR1 MDHEN, CDR2 SYDVKM. The CDR3 consists of 14 residues. CDR3 region: CASSLYRGYWEQYF. The CDR3 DNA is TGTGCCAGCAGTTTGTACAGGGGTTATTGGGAGCAGTACTTC.

The V gene is TRBV11-2, the J gene TRBJ2-3; D is undetermined. V shed 4 bases and J shed 11 bases, with 22 bases lying between them. This CDR3 has 15 residues. Germline CDR1 reads SGHAT; CDR2 reads FQNNGV. CDR3 loop: CASSSDLQPHTKQYF. The CDR3 region has the DNA TGTGCCAGCAGCTCCGATCTACAACCCCACACGAAGCAGTATTTT. Looking up the rest from reference TRBV11-2 and TRBJ2-3 gives the full variable domain: EAGVAQSPRYKIIEKRQSVAFWCNPISGHATLYWYQQILGQGPKLLIQFQNNGVVDDSQLPKDRFSAERLKGVDSTLKIQPAKLEDSAVYLCASSSDLQPHTKQYFGPGTRLTVL.

The chain combines TRBV9 with TRBJ1-6, with 8 bases that match TRBD1. Trimming at V came to 4 bases and at J to 10 bases, leaving 10 bases not matched to a gene. Germline lookup yields CDR1 SGDLS and CDR2 YYNGEE. The CDR3 is made up of 15 amino acids. The CDR3 region has the DNA TGTGCCAGCAGCACCCGGACAGGGTTATTCTCACCCCTCCACTTT. It is translated as CASSTRTGLFSPLHF.